Below, 14 T cell receptor beta chains from the same sample are listed, as sequenced in a study of Graves' ophthalmopathy and Graves' hyperthyroidism. RNA transcripts served as template for amplifying TCR beta CDR3 sequences. The first round was an RT-PCR with HTBI primers, and the second round was a multiplex PCR. TCRdb passed the multiplex PCR reads through MiXCR, listing each CDR3 protein once. The data contain roughly 480,000 distinct CDR3 sequences, around an eighth of them seen just once; the ten biggest clones take up about 9.4%. Sequencing was performed on blood. These receptors were obtained from a woman aged 25 to 39 with Graves' ophthalmopathy.

This clonotype was seen ten or more times. The chain is built from TRBV11-3 and TRBJ2-7; D possibly corresponds to TRBD1 (5 bases). Germline lookup yields CDR1 SGHNT and CDR2 YENEEA. The CDR3 has 17 residues. The ends were cut back, 5 bases at V and 0 bases at J, with 20 bases in the middle. The CDR3 protein is CASSQNPRQPDSYEQYF. The CDR3 DNA is TGTGCCAGCAGCCAAAACCCCAGACAGCCCGACTCCTACGAGCAGTACTTC.

The rearrangement links TRBV12-3 or TRBV12-4 to TRBJ2-5; 7 bases are shared with TRBD2. The length of the CDR3 is 17 residues. V was clipped by 5 bases and J by 4 bases; unmatched bases: 16. CDR3 in amino acids: CASSVGTGGRPGETQYF. The CDR3 DNA reads as TGTGCCAGCAGTGTCGGCACGGGAGGCAGGCCTGGAGAGACCCAGTACTTC.

This clonotype was observed a handful of times. The chain recombines TRBV20-1 with TRBJ1-6, with D unclear. Trimming pared 6 bases from V and 0 bases from J, leaving 18 bases between. In germline, CDR1 is DFQATT, CDR2 SNEGSKA (reference sequence). This CDR3 has 17 amino acids. CDR3 protein: CSAIDPVQSSYNSPLHF. CDR3 DNA: TGCAGTGCCATAGACCCAGTACAGAGCTCCTATAATTCACCCCTCCACTTT.

The chain uses TRBV9 and TRBJ2-7; 7 nucleotides match TRBD1. The CDR3 contains 15 residues. The germline V gene encodes CDR1 SGDLS and CDR2 YYNGEE. V shed 2 bases, J shed 0 bases, and the junction held 5 bases outside the gene matches. The CDR3 sequence: CASSVRGTASYEQYF. The CDR3 DNA follows: TGTGCCAGCAGCGTGAGAGGGACAGCCTCCTACGAGCAGTACTTC. Supplemented by reference TRBV9 and TRBJ2-7, the full variable domain reads DSGVTQTPKHLITATGQRVTLRCSPRSGDLSVYWYQQSLDQGLQFLIQYYNGEERAKGNILERFSAQQFPDLHSELNLSSLELGDSALYFCASSVRGTASYEQYFGPGTRLTVT.

In its sample, this clonotype was seen many times. This chain joins TRBV7-3 and TRBJ2-5; 8 bases are shared with TRBD2. Germline trimming cut 5 bases from V and 5 bases from J; bases unmatched to any gene: 4. The CDR3 contains 13 residues. Germline assignment: CDR1 SGHTA and CDR2 FQGTGA. CDR3 coding DNA: TGTGCCAGCAGCCGTAGCGGGACGGAGACCCAGTACTTC. Translated, it gives CASSRSGTETQYF.

This clonotype showed up many times. The DNA of the CDR3 is TGTGCCAGCAGCGTAGGCGGGGTGGTTAGCTATGGCTACACCTTC. Its protein is CASSVGGVVSYGYTF. The rearrangement joins TRBV9 to TRBJ1-2; D is unclear. V shed 0 bases and J shed 4 bases, with 13 bases lying between them. Germline CDR1 reads SGDLS; CDR2 reads YYNGEE. The CDR3 is 15 amino acids.

This clonotype was picked up many times. The rearrangement uses TRBV25-1 and TRBJ1-1; D might be TRBD1 (5 bases). Trimming cost V 4 bases and J 4 bases, with 13 bases left between them. From germline, CDR1 is MGHDK and CDR2 SYGVNS. This CDR3 is built from 14 residues. In nucleotides, the CDR3 is TGTGCCAGCAGTGCCCTTGGGGGAGCCACTGAAGCTTTCTTT. Its translation is CASSALGGATEAFF.

This clonotype was seen repeatedly, ten times or more. The chain carries TRBV6-1 and TRBJ1-1, with D possibly TRBD1 on 6 matching bases. The CDR3 has 13 residues. Germline CDR1 and CDR2: MNHNS and SASEGT. Trimming took 2 bases from V and 4 from J, leaving 8 bases between them. The CDR3 coding sequence is TGTGCCAGCAGTGAACTCAGGGGCACTGAAGCTTTCTTT. It is translated as CASSELRGTEAFF.

This clonotype has ten or more counts. This sequence joins TRBV10-2 and TRBJ1-1; D call uncertain. The CDR3 is 13 amino acids. The V gene lost 0 bases and the J gene lost 1 base, with 3 bases spanning the gap. Germline CDR1 and CDR2: WSHSY and SAAADI. CDR3 sequence (DNA): TGCGCCAGCAGTGAGTCGGAGAACACTGAAGCTTTCTTT. Encoded protein: CASSESENTEAFF.

In this sample, this clonotype turned up many times. The chain joins TRBV28 to TRBJ1-2, with TRBD1 matching 7 bases. Per germline, CDR1 MDHEN and CDR2 SYDVKM. V lost 5 bases and J lost 0; bases outside the gene matches: 6. This CDR3 spans 15 amino acids. CDR3 in DNA: TGTGCCAGCAGTCGCGAGGGGGCACCTAACTATGGCTACACCTTC. Encoded protein: CASSREGAPNYGYTF.

The chain carries TRBV7-2 and TRBJ2-7; 8 bases agree with TRBD2. Germline CDR1 and CDR2: SGHTA and FQGNSA. After removal of 7 bases from V and 4 bases from J, the junction contained 9 bases not matched to a gene. This CDR3 has 14 residues. Here the CDR3 reads CASTFTSGGYEQYF. The CDR3 nucleotides read TGTGCCAGCACGTTCACTAGCGGAGGTTACGAGCAGTACTTC.

This clonotype showed up many times. The J gene is TRBJ1-3, the V gene TRBV12-3 or TRBV12-4; D perhaps matches TRBD1 (5 bases). V lost 10 bases, J lost 3 bases, and 10 bases lay in between. CDR3 length: 12 amino acids. CDR3 loop: CATRVVGNTIYF. Here the CDR3 DNA reads TGTGCCACCAGGGTGGTTGGAAACACCATATATTTT.

The gene calls are TRBV6-4 and TRBJ1-6, with no clear D. The CDR3 runs 14 residues. V lost 5 bases and J 8 bases, leaving 13 bases between the germline ends. The germline CDR1 and CDR2 sequences are MRHNA and SNTAGT. The CDR3 here is CASSYGRPHSPLHF. CDR3 DNA: TGTGCCAGCAGTTACGGCAGGCCCCATTCACCCCTCCACTTT.

This clonotype was picked up many times. At one of its ends the junction is not consistent with the germline gene, which may arise from a read error. This chain connects TRBV6-5 to TRBJ1-5; 9 bases fit TRBD1. Germline V CDR1 and CDR2: MNHEY, SVGAGI. This CDR3 is 15 amino acids long. The CDR3 sequence: CASTYGGTGNQPQHF. In nucleotides, the CDR3 is TGTGCCAGCACTTACGGCGGGACAGGGAATCAGCCCCAGCATTTT.